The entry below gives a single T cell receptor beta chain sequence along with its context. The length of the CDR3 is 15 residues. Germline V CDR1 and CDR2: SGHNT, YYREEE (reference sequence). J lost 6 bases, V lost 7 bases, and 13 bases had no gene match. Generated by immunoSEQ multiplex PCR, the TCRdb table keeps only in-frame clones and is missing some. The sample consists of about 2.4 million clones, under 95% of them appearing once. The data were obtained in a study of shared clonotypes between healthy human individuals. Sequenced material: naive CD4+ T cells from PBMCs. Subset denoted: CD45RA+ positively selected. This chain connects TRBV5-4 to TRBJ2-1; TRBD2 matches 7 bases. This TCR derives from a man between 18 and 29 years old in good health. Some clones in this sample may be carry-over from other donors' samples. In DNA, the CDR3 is TGTGCCAGCCAACGCGACGGACTAGGAGCCAATGAGCAGTTCTTC. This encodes CASQRDGLGANEQFF.